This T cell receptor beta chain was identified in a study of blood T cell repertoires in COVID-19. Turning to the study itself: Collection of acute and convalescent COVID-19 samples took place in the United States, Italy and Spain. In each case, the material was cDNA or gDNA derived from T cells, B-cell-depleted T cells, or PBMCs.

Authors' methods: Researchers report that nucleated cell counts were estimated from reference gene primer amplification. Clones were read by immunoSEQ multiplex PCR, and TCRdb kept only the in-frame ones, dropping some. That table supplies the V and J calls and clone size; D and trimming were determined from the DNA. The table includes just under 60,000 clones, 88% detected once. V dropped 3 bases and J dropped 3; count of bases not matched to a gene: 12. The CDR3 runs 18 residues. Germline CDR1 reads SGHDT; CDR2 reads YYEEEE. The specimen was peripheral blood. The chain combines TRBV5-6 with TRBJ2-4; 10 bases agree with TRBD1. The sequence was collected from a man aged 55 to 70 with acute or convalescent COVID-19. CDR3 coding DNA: TGTGCCAGCAGCTCAAAGGACAGGGGGGCCTTAGTCAAAAACATTCAGTACTTC. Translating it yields CASSSKDRGALVKNIQYF. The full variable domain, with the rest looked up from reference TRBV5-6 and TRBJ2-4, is DAGVTQSPTHLIKTRGQQVTLRCSPKSGHDTVSWYQQALGQGPQFIFQYYEEEERQRGNFPDRFSGHQFPNYSSELNVNALLLGDSALYLCASSSKDRGALVKNIQYFGAGTRLSVL.